Below are 4 T cell receptor beta chains sequenced from a single sample in a study of beta chain features in type 1 diabetes. What was sequenced were expressed TCRB transcripts, since all of the isolated RNA had been reverse transcribed. The assay was immunoSEQ multiplex PCR, and TCRdb's table has in-frame clones only and misses some. The table shows hundreds of thousands of clones, with 15% to 18% occurring only once. The sequenced sample consisted of naive CD4+ T cells from blood. The receptors were sampled from a man between 18 and 35 years old in good health.

The CDR3 coding sequence is TGTGCCAGCATCCCGACAGGGACGAACACTGAAGCTTTCTTT. It specifies CASIPTGTNTEAFF. The V call is TRBV28, the J call TRBJ1-1, with TRBD1 identical over 7 bases. This CDR3 comprises 14 residues. The ends lost 7 bases at V and 1 base at J; junction bases unmatched: 6. The germline gives CDR1 MDHEN, CDR2 SYDVKM.

The rearrangement joins TRBV28 to TRBJ1-5; D is perhaps TRBD1 (6 bases). The CDR3 totals 16 residues. Germline V gene lookup returns CDR1 MDHEN and CDR2 SYDVKM. Trimming removed 5 bases from V and 4 bases from J, with 18 bases in between. The CDR3 loop is CASSLRDNLPNQPQHF. The CDR3 nucleotides are TGTGCCAGCAGTCTACGGGACAACCTCCCGAATCAGCCCCAGCATTTT.

The chain links TRBV7-2 to TRBJ2-5; the D gene is possibly TRBD1 (5 bases). Per the germline V gene, CDR1 is SGHTA and CDR2 is FQGNSA. V lost 6 bases and J lost 2, with 16 bases in between. The CDR3 totals 15 residues. The CDR3 reads CASSKGVQRQETQYF. The CDR3, as DNA: TGTGCCAGCAGTAAAGGGGTCCAGAGGCAAGAGACCCAGTACTTC. Full variable domain (remainder filled in from reference TRBV7-2 and TRBJ2-5): GAGVSQSPSNKVTEKGKDVELRCDPISGHTALYWYRQSLGQGLEFLIYFQGNSAPDKSGLPSDRFSAERTGGSVSTLTIQRTQQEDSAVYLCASSKGVQRQETQYFGPGTRLLVL.

This rearrangement joins TRBV4-2 to TRBJ2-3; TRBD2 is a possible D gene (5 bases). Trimming stripped 4 bases from V and 5 bases from J, with 19 bases between. Germline V CDR1 and CDR2: LGHNA, YNFKEQ. The CDR3 spans 16 residues. Here the CDR3 reads CASSRGGSQGKDTQYF. CDR3 bases: TGTGCCAGCAGCCGCGGCGGGTCCCAAGGTAAAGATACGCAGTATTTT.